The source of this T cell receptor (beta chain) is a study of T cells in Graves' hyperthyroidism and ophthalmopathy. Amplification targeted TCR beta CDR3 regions from RNA transcripts. The TCR CDR3 first-round RT-PCR relied on the HTBI primer set. TCRdb ran MiXCR on the multiplex PCR reads and lists one entry per CDR3 protein. The sample contains around 300,000 distinct CDR3 sequences, over 12% of which appear only once. Clinical symptoms, serum thyroxine and TRAb, thyroid ultrasound and orbital computed tomography were used for the diagnoses. Many counts were recorded for this clonotype. Its target is not known. General study findings and limits: Before onset, by a median of about six months, the model predicted ophthalmopathy.

The CDR3 has 15 residues. Germline CDR1 MDHEN, CDR2 SYDVKM. V dropped 3 bases and J dropped 7; count of bases not matched to a gene: 9. The receptor comes from a woman between 45 and 65 years old with Graves' hyperthyroidism that later progressed to Graves' ophthalmopathy. Sequencing was carried out using blood. V is TRBV28 and J is TRBJ2-1, with 7 bases fitting TRBD2. The CDR3 DNA sequence: TGTGCCAGCAGTTTTGGGACTACCTATATGAATGAGCAGTTCTTC. This sequence encodes CASSFGTTYMNEQFF.